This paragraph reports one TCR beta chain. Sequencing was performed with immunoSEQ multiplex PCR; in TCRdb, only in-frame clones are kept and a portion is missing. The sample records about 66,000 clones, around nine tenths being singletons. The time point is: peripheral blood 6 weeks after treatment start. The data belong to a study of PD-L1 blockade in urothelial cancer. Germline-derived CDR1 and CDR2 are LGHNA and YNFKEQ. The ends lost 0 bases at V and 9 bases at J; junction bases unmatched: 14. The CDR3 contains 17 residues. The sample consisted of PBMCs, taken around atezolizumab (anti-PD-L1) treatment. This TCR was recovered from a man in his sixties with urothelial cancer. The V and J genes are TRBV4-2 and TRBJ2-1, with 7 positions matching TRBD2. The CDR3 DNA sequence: TGTGCCAGCAGCCAAGATGGACACCCGACTAGCAGGTTTGAGCAGTTCTTC. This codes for CASSQDGHPTSRFEQFF.